The 25 T cell receptor beta chains in this list originate from one sample, sequenced in a study of T cells in Graves' hyperthyroidism and ophthalmopathy. TCR beta CDR3 region amplification was performed from RNA transcripts. The HTBI set primed first-round TCR CDR3 RT-PCR. TCRdb fed the multiplex PCR reads into MiXCR, producing one record per CDR3 protein. The sample has 450,000 to 500,000 distinct CDR3 sequences, roughly 22% seen once; the top ten hold around 54%. Sequenced sample: blood. All receptors come from a woman in her 70s with Graves' ophthalmopathy.

J is TRBJ1-1 and V is TRBV20-1; TRBD1 is a possible D gene (6 bases). The CDR3 runs to 15 residues. V lost 6 bases and J 0 bases, leaving 17 bases between the germline ends. The V gene's germline CDR1 is DFQATT and CDR2 SNEGSKA (reference sequence). This CDR3 is CSARDRTGLNTEAFF. The DNA for the CDR3 is TGCAGTGCCCGAGATCGAACAGGGCTGAACACTGAAGCTTTCTTT.

This clonotype was observed many times. The chain carries TRBV7-2 and TRBJ2-1; 7 bases agree with TRBD2. The V gene end was trimmed by 3 bases and the J gene end by 7 bases; junction bases not matched to a gene: 9. The CDR3 runs to 15 residues. Germline lookup yields CDR1 SGHTA and CDR2 FQGNSA. The CDR3 DNA reads TGTGCCAGCAGCTTTCAGGGCTGGGGGGGGAATGAGCAGTTCTTC. It encodes CASSFQGWGGNEQFF.

The V call is TRBV28, the J call TRBJ2-6; a possible D gene is TRBD2 (5 bases). CDR1 is MDHEN and CDR2 is SYDVKM in the germline V gene. This CDR3 has 16 amino acids. The germline V and J ends were trimmed by 3 bases and 0 bases, with 9 bases remaining between them. The CDR3 region is CASSFSGFSGANVLTF. The CDR3 DNA reads TGTGCCAGCAGTTTCTCGGGATTCTCTGGGGCCAACGTCCTGACTTTC.

This rearrangement joins TRBV20-1 to TRBJ2-1; TRBD2 matches 13 bases. CDR3 size: 16 residues. The ends lost 6 bases at V and 8 bases at J; junction bases unmatched: 13. From germline, CDR1 is DFQATT and CDR2 SNEGSKA (reference sequence). CDR3 protein: CSAASLAGGLIDEQFF. DNA for the CDR3: TGCAGTGCCGCATCACTAGCGGGAGGGCTTATTGATGAGCAGTTCTTC.

This clonotype was picked up many times. The rearrangement links TRBV28 to TRBJ2-2; a possible D gene is TRBD2 (6 bases). Germline-derived CDR1 and CDR2 are MDHEN and SYDVKM. The germline V and J ends were trimmed by 3 bases and 1 base, with 9 bases remaining between them. This CDR3 region has 15 residues. The CDR3 loop reads CASSFERVNTGELFF. The CDR3 DNA is TGTGCCAGCAGTTTCGAGCGGGTGAACACCGGGGAGCTGTTTTTT.

The chain combines TRBV3-1 with TRBJ1-1; perhaps TRBD1 as D (6 bases). The length of the CDR3 is 16 residues. Germline V gene data show CDR1 as LGHDT and CDR2 as YNNKEL (reference sequence). V lost 4 bases, J lost 0 bases, and 15 bases lay in between. CDR3 residues: CASSPTKDRLNTEAFF. DNA for the CDR3: TGTGCCAGCAGCCCGACGAAGGACAGACTGAACACTGAAGCTTTCTTT.

V gene TRBV12-3 or TRBV12-4 combines with J gene TRBJ1-5; D remains unclear. Trimming shortened V by 5 bases and J by 3 bases, and 11 bases separated the two germline ends. CDR3 length: 14 residues. CDR3 DNA: TGTGCCAGCAGTGGGTACAACGCCAATCAGCCCCAGCATTTT. It specifies CASSGYNANQPQHF.

V usage is TRBV30 and J usage is TRBJ2-7; 8 bases line up with TRBD2. Germline CDR1 GTSNPN, CDR2 SVGIG (reference sequence). The CDR3 is made up of 14 amino acids. V lost 0 bases, J lost 1 base, and 2 bases stayed unmatched. The CDR3 coding sequence is TGTGCCTGGAGTGTCGGGGGGGCGTCCTACGAGCAGTACTTC. Its translation: CAWSVGGASYEQYF.

A few counts support this clonotype. This chain connects TRBV5-6 to TRBJ2-3, with 15 bases matching TRBD2. Per the germline V gene, CDR1 is SGHDT and CDR2 is YYEEEE. This CDR3 is built from 16 residues. Unmatched junction bases numbered 11, after V lost 4 bases and J lost 11 bases. The CDR3 sequence is CASSLPGGLAGGKQYF. Here the CDR3 DNA reads TGTGCCAGCAGCCTGCCAGGAGGACTAGCGGGAGGGAAGCAGTATTTT.

The chain is built from TRBV28 and TRBJ2-7; TRBD1 aligns across 9 bases. This CDR3 is built from 15 residues. Germline CDR1 and CDR2: MDHEN and SYDVKM. The V gene end was trimmed by 0 bases and the J gene end by 3 bases; junction bases not matched to a gene: 3. The chain's CDR3 is CASSLWPGQGYEQYF. The CDR3 nucleotides read TGTGCCAGCAGTTTATGGCCGGGACAGGGCTACGAGCAGTACTTC.

This clonotype was detected only a few times. V gene TRBV6-2 or TRBV6-3 combines with J gene TRBJ2-5; no definite D call. The CDR3 covers 15 residues. CDR1 and CDR2 from the germline V gene are MNHEY and SVGEGT. Trimming pared 4 bases from V and 1 base from J, leaving 13 bases between. CDR3 in DNA: TGTGCCAGCAGTTTTTGGAACGGGTTCCAAGAGACCCAGTACTTC. This encodes CASSFWNGFQETQYF.

The chain carries TRBV19 and TRBJ2-7; 8 bases are a match to TRBD2. CDR3 length equals 16 residues. CDR1 is LNHDA and CDR2 is SQIVND in the germline V gene (reference sequence). The V and J ends lost 4 bases and 0 bases, in that order; junction bases with no gene match: 8. The CDR3 spells CASSTTGGRDSYEQYF. The CDR3 nucleotides are TGTGCCAGTAGTACCACGGGAGGGCGGGACTCCTACGAGCAGTACTTC.

This rearrangement joins TRBV7-2 to TRBJ1-2; possible D gene TRBD1, 5 bases. Germline CDR1 SGHTA, CDR2 FQGNSA. The V and J ends lost 1 base and 3 bases respectively, with 9 bases between them. This CDR3 region has 14 residues. CDR3 amino acids: CASSLEGAYYGYTF. The CDR3 nucleotides are TGTGCCAGCAGCTTAGAAGGGGCCTACTATGGCTACACCTTC.

This clonotype was seen repeatedly, ten times or more. The V and J genes are TRBV2 and TRBJ2-5; D call uncertain. The CDR3 loop spans 14 amino acids. From germline, CDR1 is SNHLY and CDR2 FYNNEI. The V end lost 1 base, the J end lost 2 bases, and 8 bases lay between the germline ends. The CDR3 nucleotides are TGTGCCAGCAGTGAAGACGGATTACAAGAGACCCAGTACTTC. Its protein is CASSEDGLQETQYF.

The chain carries TRBV15 and TRBJ2-7; tentatively, D is TRBD2 (6 bases). There are 13 residues in the CDR3. V was cut by 6 bases and J by 3 bases, with 12 bases left in between. Per the germline V gene, CDR1 is LNHNV and CDR2 is YYDKDF (reference sequence). The CDR3 DNA reads TGTGCCACCAGAGGAGGAGGGGACTACGAGCAGTACTTC. Translated, it gives CATRGGGDYEQYF. Full variable domain (outside the CDR3, taken from reference TRBV15 and TRBJ2-7): DAMVIQNPRYQVTQFGKPVTLSCSQTLNHNVMYWYQQKSSQAPKLLFHYYDKDFNNEADTPDNFQSRRPNTSFCFLDIRSPGLGDTAMYLCATRGGGDYEQYFGPGTRLTVT.

The CDR3, as DNA: TGCGCCAGCAGCTTGGTTCTTTTCACAGATACGCAGTATTTT. Translating it yields CASSLVLFTDTQYF. This chain connects TRBV5-1 to TRBJ2-3; D gene uncertain. V was trimmed by 0 bases and J by 2 bases, leaving 7 bases between them. Looked up from germline, CDR1 is SGHRS and CDR2 is YFSETQ. This CDR3 is built from 14 residues. Filled out from reference TRBV5-1 and TRBJ2-3, the complete variable domain reads KAGVTQTPRYLIKTRGQQVTLSCSPISGHRSVSWYQQTPGQGLQFLFEYFSETQRNKGNFPGRFSGRQFSNSRSEMNVSTLELGDSALYLCASSLVLFTDTQYFGPGTRLTVL.

This clonotype was recorded a few times. The chain employs TRBV19 and TRBJ1-3; D ambiguous. This CDR3 has 16 amino acids. Germline V lookup: CDR1 LNHDA, CDR2 SQIVND (reference sequence). V lost 7 bases and J 7 bases, leaving 23 bases between the germline ends. Written as DNA, the CDR3 is TGTGCCAGTACCCGCGGTCGGGATCTTTCTACGAACACCATATATTTT. Protein sequence: CASTRGRDLSTNTIYF.

About this clonotype: Given a much more abundant clone one base away, this may be a read error. The conserved phenylalanine or tryptophan is not found at the CDR3 terminus, so this likely reflects a read error. The genes are TRBV7-9 and TRBJ2-7; 8 positions agree with TRBD2. V lost 5 bases and J lost 2; bases outside the gene matches: 8. CDR3 length equals 15 residues. Germline V lookup: CDR1 SEHNR, CDR2 FQNEAQ (reference sequence). The CDR3 bases are TGTGCCAGCAGCGAAGGGACTAGTAGAACCTACGAGCAGTACTCC. Amino acid sequence: CASSEGTSRTYEQYS.

This clonotype was detected only a few times. The chain uses TRBV7-3 and TRBJ2-3; 7 bases are shared with TRBD2. The germline V gene has CDR1 SGHTA and CDR2 FQGTGA. V lost 2 bases to trimming and J lost 4 bases; unmatched junction nucleotides: 6. This CDR3 spans 15 amino acids. CDR3 sequence (DNA): TGTGCCAGCAGCTTAGTGGCGGGGAGGGCAGATACGCAGTATTTT. It translates to CASSLVAGRADTQYF.

Only a few counts were recorded for this clonotype. The V gene is TRBV7-9, the J gene TRBJ2-3, with TRBD2 matching 10 bases. CDR1 SEHNR and CDR2 FQNEAQ come from the germline V gene (reference sequence). The J segment lost 1 base and the V segment lost 5 bases, leaving 9 bases of the junction unmatched. The CDR3 sequence is 17 residues long. The CDR3 DNA reads TGTGCCAGCAGCCGACCGGGACTAGCGACCCGCACAGATACGCAGTATTTT. This gives the protein CASSRPGLATRTDTQYF.

This clonotype was counted between two and nine times. This chain links TRBV7-2 with TRBJ1-6; perhaps TRBD1 as D (5 bases). The V end lost 0 bases, the J end lost 7 bases, and 10 bases lay between the germline ends. The CDR3 runs to 15 residues. From germline, CDR1 is SGHTA and CDR2 FQGNSA. CDR3 nucleotides: TGTGCCAGCAGCTTAGCGGCAGGGCGAAATTCACCCCTCCACTTT. It translates to CASSLAAGRNSPLHF. Using reference TRBV7-2 and TRBJ1-6 for the parts outside the CDR3, the full variable domain is GAGVSQSPSNKVTEKGKDVELRCDPISGHTALYWYRQSLGQGLEFLIYFQGNSAPDKSGLPSDRFSAERTGGSVSTLTIQRTQQEDSAVYLCASSLAAGRNSPLHFGNGTRLTVT.

This clonotype has ten or more counts. The V and J genes are TRBV6-2 or TRBV6-3 and TRBJ1-1; D may be TRBD1 (5 bases). The CDR3 runs to 12 residues. V gave up 5 bases and J gave up 5 bases, with 9 bases separating them. Germline V gene data show CDR1 as MNHEY and CDR2 as SVGEGT. The CDR3, as DNA: TGTGCCAGCAGTCGACGGGGGACTGAAGCTTTCTTT. It yields the protein CASSRRGTEAFF.

This clonotype was observed at least ten times. The genes are TRBV28 and TRBJ1-2; TRBD1 agrees at 7 bases. V trimming: 5 bases; J trimming: 7 bases; junction bases outside the gene matches: 7. The CDR3 spans 13 residues. Germline lookup yields CDR1 MDHEN and CDR2 SYDVKM. The CDR3 bases are TGTGCCAGCAGTCCCGACAGGGTGGGTGGCTACACCTTC. This translates into CASSPDRVGGYTF.

This clonotype turned up a few times. V gene TRBV3-1 combines with J gene TRBJ2-1, with 15 bases lining up with TRBD2. Germline CDR1 LGHDT, CDR2 YNNKEL (reference sequence). CDR3 length: 16 residues. V lost 4 bases to trimming and J lost 9 bases; unmatched junction nucleotides: 7. The CDR3 region is CASSPRGLAGGGEQFF. In DNA, the CDR3 is TGTGCCAGCAGCCCGAGGGGACTAGCGGGAGGTGGTGAGCAGTTCTTC.

The sample holds many counts of this clonotype. V gene TRBV2 combines with J gene TRBJ2-5; 9 bases line up with TRBD1. In germline, CDR1 is SNHLY, CDR2 FYNNEI. The CDR3 has 12 amino acids. V was pared by 7 bases and J by 9 bases, with 6 bases of the junction left unmatched. CDR3 sequence: CASKIGTGSQYF. In nucleotides, the CDR3 is TGTGCCAGCAAGATTGGGACAGGGTCCCAGTACTTC.